The present entry profiles one T cell receptor beta chain with its context. Per the original methods: Amplifying reference gene primers gave estimates of nucleated cell counts. Generated by immunoSEQ multiplex PCR, the TCRdb table keeps only in-frame clones and is missing some. V and J calls and clone size come straight from that table; D and trimming were deduced from the DNA. The sample includes approximately 300,000 clones, roughly 83% of them seen just once. This sample is drawn from a study of blood T cell repertoires in COVID-19. Across the study: The origin of the acute and convalescent COVID-19 samples was the United States, Italy and Spain. From T cells, B-cell-depleted T cells, or PBMCs came the material, which was cDNA or gDNA.

The CDR3 has 16 residues. The germline gives CDR1 MNHEY, CDR2 SVGEGT. Trimming left V 7 bases short and J 0 bases short, with 18 bases between. This TCR was recovered from a woman aged 50 to 60 with acute or convalescent COVID-19. Input material: peripheral blood. The rearrangement joins TRBV6-2 or TRBV6-3 to TRBJ1-2; no firm D call. The CDR3 DNA is TGTGCCAGCACCCCTTACGGTTTGGGAGCTAACTATGGCTACACCTTC. Translation gives CASTPYGLGANYGYTF.